This T cell receptor (beta chain) was sequenced for a study of T cells in Graves' hyperthyroidism and ophthalmopathy. TCR beta CDR3 region amplification was performed from RNA transcripts. In the first-round RT-PCR of the TCR CDR3, the HTBI primer set was used. A single record per CDR3 protein comes from TCRdb applying MiXCR to the multiplex PCR reads. The data show about 840,000 distinct CDR3 sequences, about 38% seen once. The sequence was obtained from a young man with Graves' hyperthyroidism. Source material: blood.

DNA for the CDR3: TGCAGCGCGGGACTAGCGGAGCAGTACTTC. It translates to CSAGLAEQYF. The chain combines TRBV29-1 with TRBJ2-7, with 10 nucleotides matching TRBD2. The CDR3 covers 10 residues. V was pared by 7 bases and J by 7 bases, with 1 base of the junction left unmatched. Germline lookup yields CDR1 SQVTM and CDR2 ANQGSEA.